This T cell receptor (beta chain) originates from a study of blood T cell dynamics during melanoma immunotherapy. Study conclusions and caveats: Disease-control patients' PBMC repertoires became either more clonal or more diverse at W3.

V lost 6 bases and J lost 1, with 19 bases in between. The CDR3 length is 16 residues. Germline V gene lookup returns CDR1 LNHDA and CDR2 SQIVND (reference sequence). Worth noting for this clone: Its antigen is unidentified.

Each bulk PBMC sample had 300 to 400 ng DNA loaded. Clones were sequenced by immunoSEQ multiplex PCR, and TCRdb holds only the in-frame ones, with some missing. The table has about 8,500 clones, over 65% seen once. Time point noted: pre-treatment baseline. No patient had earlier systemic cancer treatment, concurrent immunosuppressants, or another active cancer. The receptor was isolated from a human donor with melanoma. This sample comprised blood, obtained from a patient treated with checkpoint blockade. The rearrangement links TRBV19 to TRBJ2-7; D may be TRBD1 or TRBD2 (5 bases each). The CDR3 spells CASSNTGGPSSYEQYF. CDR3 DNA sequence: TGTGCCAGTAGCAATACAGGAGGCCCCTCGTCCTACGAGCAGTACTTC.